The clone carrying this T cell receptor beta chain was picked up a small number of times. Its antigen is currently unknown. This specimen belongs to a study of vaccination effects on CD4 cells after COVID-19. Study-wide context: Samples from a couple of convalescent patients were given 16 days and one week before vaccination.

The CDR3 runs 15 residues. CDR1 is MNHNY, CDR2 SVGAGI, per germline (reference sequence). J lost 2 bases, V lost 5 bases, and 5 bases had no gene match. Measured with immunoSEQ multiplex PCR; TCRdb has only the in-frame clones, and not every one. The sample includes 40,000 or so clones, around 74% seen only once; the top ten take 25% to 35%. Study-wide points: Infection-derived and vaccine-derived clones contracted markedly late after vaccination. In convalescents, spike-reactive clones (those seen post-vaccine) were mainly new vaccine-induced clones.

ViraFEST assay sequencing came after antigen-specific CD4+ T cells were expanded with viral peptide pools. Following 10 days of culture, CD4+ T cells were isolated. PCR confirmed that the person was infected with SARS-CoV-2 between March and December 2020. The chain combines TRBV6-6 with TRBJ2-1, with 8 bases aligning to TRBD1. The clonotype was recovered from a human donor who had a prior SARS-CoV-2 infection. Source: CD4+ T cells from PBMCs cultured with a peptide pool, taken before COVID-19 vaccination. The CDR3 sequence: CASSTQGAAYNEQFF. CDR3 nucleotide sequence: TGTGCCAGCAGTACTCAGGGGGCGGCCTACAATGAGCAGTTCTTC.